The rows below give T cell receptor beta chains drawn from one sample of a study of cytomegalovirus exposure and HLA in healthy donors. Here immunoSEQ multiplex PCR was the method, and the copy in TCRdb shows in-frame clones only, minus some. The repertoire holds about 170,000 clones, about 88% seen once, with 2.5% to 3% in the top ten. Sequenced input: PBMCs. Receptors were obtained from a man aged 25 to 40 in good health and CMV-seropositive. The CDR3 runs from the conserved cysteine through the conserved F or W. A D gene is named only where the DNA matches it firmly. The listing skips clone size in some rows; elsewhere it reads once, few, many or a size class.

D	size	V	J	length	DNA	CDR3
TRBD2	.	TRBV6-5	TRBJ2-3	15	TGTGCCAGCAGTTCGCCTAGCGGTAGCACAGATACGCAGTATTTT	CASSSPSGSTDTQYF
TRBD2	.	TRBV28	TRBJ2-1	15	TGTGCCAGCAGTTTAGTAGCGGGAGGGTACAATGAGCAGTTCTTC	CASSLVAGGYNEQFF
.	.	TRBV11-3	TRBJ1-2	14	TGTGCCAGCAGCTCGTGGGGGGAGAAGTATGGCTACACCTTC	CASSSWGEKYGYTF
.	.	TRBV2	TRBJ2-5	16	TGTGCCAGCAGGGCCTGGACAGGGACTAGCAAAGAGACCCAGTACTTC	CASRAWTGTSKETQYF
.	.	TRBV5-1	TRBJ2-3	14	TGCGCCAGCAGCTTGGGACAGTCGAGCGATACGCAGTATTTT	CASSLGQSSDTQYF
TRBD1	.	TRBV7-9	TRBJ2-2	19	TGTGCCAGCAGCTTAGTTTGGACAGGGGTACTAGACCGCACCGGGGAGCTGTTTTTT	CASSLVWTGVLDRTGELFF
.	.	TRBV7-9	TRBJ1-2	14	TGTGCCAGCAGCTTACTCGTCGGGTTAGGCGGCTACACCTTC	CASSLLVGLGGYTF
TRBD1	.	TRBV29-1	TRBJ2-5	14	TGCAGCGTTGAACAGGGGACAGTATCTAGGACCCAGTACTTC	CSVEQGTVSRTQYF
TRBD1	.	TRBV6-4	TRBJ1-4	14	TGTGCCAGCCGGCCAGGGGGCTCATCCGGGAAACTGTTTTTT	CASRPGGSSGKLFF
.	.	TRBV11-2	TRBJ2-5	13	TGTGCCAGCAGCTTAGTAGTCGGGGAGACCCAGTACTTC	CASSLVVGETQYF
.	.	TRBV12-5	TRBJ2-1	16	TGTGCTAGTGGTTTGGTACCGGGGTGGCTCGGGAATGAGCAGTTCTTC	CASGLVPGWLGNEQFF
.	once	TRBV4-2	TRBJ2-3	15	TGTGCCAGCAGCCAAGAACTAGTAGGGACAGATACGCAGTATTTT	CASSQELVGTDTQYF
.	.	TRBV7-2	TRBJ1-5	13	TGTGCCAGCAGCTTAGTCTTTGATCAGCCCCAGCATTTT	CASSLVFDQPQHF
.	.	TRBV5-4	TRBJ1-1	14	TGTGCCAGCAGCCAAGGACACCTGAACACTGAAGCTTTCTTT	CASSQGHLNTEAFF
.	.	TRBV4-2	TRBJ1-5	16	TGTGCCAGCAGCCAAGACGCAGCGACCTTTAATCAGCCCCAGCATTTT	CASSQDAATFNQPQHF
TRBD2	.	TRBV4-2	TRBJ2-1	16	TGTGCCAGCAGCCACCCCGGGACTAGCGGGAGGAATGAGCAGTTCTTC	CASSHPGTSGRNEQFF
.	.	TRBV27	TRBJ2-1	12	TGTGCCAGCAGTTGGGGGCTCAATGAGCAGTTCTTC	CASSWGLNEQFF
TRBD1	few	TRBV5-6	TRBJ2-4	18	TGTGCCAGCAGCTTGGGGACAGGGACGACTAATCCCAAAAACATTCAGTACTTC	CASSLGTGTTNPKNIQYF
.	.	TRBV7-9	TRBJ1-6	16	TGTGCCAGCAGCTTAACTCCGACGGTCGCAGGATCACCCCTCCACTTT	CASSLTPTVAGSPLHF
.	.	TRBV7-9	TRBJ2-3	14	TGTGCCAGCAGCCGCCAGGGGAGCACAGATACGCAGTATTTT	CASSRQGSTDTQYF
.	.	TRBV6-5	TRBJ1-4	14	TGTGCCAGCAGTGGTCGACAGACCCGTGAAGGACTGTTTTTT	CASSGRQTREGLFF
.	once	TRBV2	TRBJ2-1	15	TGTGCCAGCAGCGCCGTAGGAGTTACGCACAATGAGCAGTTCTTC	CASSAVGVTHNEQFF
.	.	TRBV4-3	TRBJ1-2	15	TGCGCCAGCAGCCAAGAGACCCGGGGAGCTGATGGCTACACCTTC	CASSQETRGADGYTF
.	.	TRBV5-1	TRBJ2-3	15	TGCGCCAGCAGCACGGGACTCTCGTACACAGATACGCAGTATTTT	CASSTGLSYTDTQYF
.	.	TRBV18	TRBJ2-3	14	TGTGCCAGCTCACTTCCCAGCGTCACAGATACGCAGTATTTT	CASSLPSVTDTQYF
.	.	TRBV5-1	TRBJ1-4	13	TGCGCCAGCAGCTTGGAGCCGGATGAAAAACTGTTTTTT	CASSLEPDEKLFF
TRBD1	.	TRBV10-2	TRBJ2-7	13	TGCGCCAGCAGTTGGGACAGGGCGTACGAGCAGTACTTC	CASSWDRAYEQYF
TRBD1	.	TRBV19	TRBJ2-6	20	TGTGCCAGTAGTACCGGAGCCGGACAGGGGGCCCGCTCTGGGGCCAACGTCCTGACTTTC	CASSTGAGQGARSGANVLTF
TRBD2	few	TRBV6-1	TRBJ2-3	15	TGTGCCAGCAGTGAATATAGACTAGCGACAGATACGCAGTATTTT	CASSEYRLATDTQYF
.	.	TRBV11-1	TRBJ1-1	16	TGTGCCAGCAGCTTAGCGCGGGTACAGCTGAACACTGAAGCTTTCTTT	CASSLARVQLNTEAFF
.	few	TRBV19	TRBJ1-1	13	TGTGCCAGTAGTATTCTAATGAACACTGAAGCTTTCTTT	CASSILMNTEAFF
.	.	TRBV7-3	TRBJ2-1	15	TGTGCCAGCAGCTTGACAGGTGGGGACTACAATGAGCAGTTCTTC	CASSLTGGDYNEQFF
TRBD1	.	TRBV18	TRBJ2-5	13	TGTGCCAGCTCAGAGGGGGCAGAAGAGACCCAGTACTTC	CASSEGAEETQYF
TRBD1	.	TRBV5-4	TRBJ2-1	13	TGTGCCAGCAGCTCCGACAGGGGCAATGAGCAGTTCTTC	CASSSDRGNEQFF
.	.	TRBV15	TRBJ2-3	12	TGTGCCACCAGCAGAGATATCGATACGCAGTATTTT	CATSRDIDTQYF
.	.	TRBV5-6	TRBJ1-1	17	TGTGCCAGCAGCTTGGGTCCCCCCCAGGCAGAGAACACTGAAGCTTTCTTT	CASSLGPPQAENTEAFF
TRBD1	.	TRBV30	TRBJ1-5	13	TGTGCCTGGAGTCAGGGGGCAACTCAGCCCCAGCATTTT	CAWSQGATQPQHF
TRBD2	.	TRBV4-2	TRBJ2-5	17	TGTGCCAGCAGCCAAGGGAGAGCGGGAGCAGATAAAGAGACCCAGTACTTC	CASSQGRAGADKETQYF
TRBD2	.	TRBV7-2	TRBJ2-4	15	TGTGCCAGCAGCTTAAATGTAGCGGGGGGAAACATTCAGTACTTC	CASSLNVAGGNIQYF
TRBD2	.	TRBV5-1	TRBJ2-5	16	TGCGCCAGCAGCAATGGGCTAGCGGGAGTTCAAGAGACCCAGTACTTC	CASSNGLAGVQETQYF
TRBD1	once	TRBV19	TRBJ1-5	17	TGTGCCAGTAGTATAGATTCTCAGGGGGCCTATCTACCGCCCCAGCATTTT	CASSIDSQGAYLPPQHF
.	.	TRBV30	TRBJ2-2	13	TGTGCCTGGGGCGGGGCGAACACCGGGGAGCTGTTTTTT	CAWGGANTGELFF
TRBD1	.	TRBV5-1	TRBJ2-3	16	TGCGCCAGCAGCTCGCTCGGGACAGAAGACACAGATACGCAGTATTTT	CASSSLGTEDTDTQYF
.	.	TRBV5-1	TRBJ1-1	17	TGCGCCAGCAGCTTGGCGGTGGGCAGGGCGGTCGGCACTGAAGCTTTCTTT	CASSLAVGRAVGTEAFF
TRBD2	.	TRBV2	TRBJ2-3	16	TGTGCCAGCAGTGAATTAGCGGGAGGCCCCACAGATACGCAGTATTTT	CASSELAGGPTDTQYF
TRBD2	.	TRBV15	TRBJ2-1	13	TGTGCCACCAGCAGAGATAGGACTAGGGTGCAGTTCTTC	CATSRDRTRVQFF
.	once	TRBV28	TRBJ2-7	12	TGTGCCAGCAGCCCCCGGACAGACGAGCAGTACTTC	CASSPRTDEQYF
.	.	TRBV19	TRBJ1-2	13	TGTGCCAGTAGCTTTAACTCAGGGCCTGGCTACACCTTC	CASSFNSGPGYTF
.	.	TRBV19	TRBJ1-1	15	TGTGCCAGTAGTATCCCTTGGGGCGGGGTCACTGAAGCTTTCTTT	CASSIPWGGVTEAFF
.	.	TRBV19	TRBJ2-5	16	TGTGCCAGTAGTTCCCCCGGTGAAAGATTCCAAGAGACCCAGTACTTC	CASSSPGERFQETQYF